Judged by abundance, the clone carrying this T cell receptor (beta chain) is large. Its antigen is as yet unknown. Measured with immunoSEQ multiplex PCR; TCRdb has only the in-frame clones, and not every one. The repertoire holds around 5,000 clones, with about 62% as singletons. Cohort: HPV-negative, locally advanced oral cavity squamous cell carcinoma patients. CDR3 length equals 13 residues. Germline assignment: CDR1 LNHNV and CDR2 YYDKDF (reference sequence). Trimming at V came to 3 bases and at J to 6 bases, leaving 4 bases not matched to a gene. The data belong to a study of neoadjuvant anti-PD-1 for oral cavity cancer. Study summary: Around day 43, patients without progression received a fourth nivolumab dose before surgery.

Study findings and constraints: Higher pretreatment Treg/Th17 ratios tracked higher pretreatment blood clonality.

The clonotype originates from a person aged 40 to 85 with oral cavity squamous cell carcinoma. The sequencing here drew on tumor tissue, taken before nivolumab (anti-PD-1) treatment. The genes are TRBV15 and TRBJ2-7, with TRBD1 matching over 8 bases. The CDR3 coding sequence is TGTGCCACCAGCAGGACAGGGGCGGTCGAGCAGTACTTC. It encodes CATSRTGAVEQYF.